This is a list of T cell receptor beta chains from one sample in a study of CD8+ T cells in alopecia areata. Here immunoSEQ multiplex PCR was the method, and the copy in TCRdb shows in-frame clones only, minus some. The sample holds about 140,000 clones, around 54% seen once. Material for sequencing was CD4+ T cells sorted from blood. All receptors come from a human donor in good health. Each CDR3 is given with its conserved first and last residue. The D gene is left open where the match is weak. Expanded clones are given a class, and other clones once, few, many or no size at all.

v_call,clone_size,j_call,d_call,cdr3_nt,cdr3_aa
TRBV5-6,.,TRBJ2-5,.,TGTGCCAGCAGCGAAGTAAACCAAGAGACCCAGTACTTC,CASSEVNQETQYF
TRBV2,.,TRBJ2-1,.,TGTGCCAGCAGTGAACGGGCGTTCAATGAGCAGTTCTTC,CASSERAFNEQFF
TRBV5-1,few,TRBJ2-3,TRBD2,TGCGCCAGCAGCTCCAGCGGGATTGGCGCAGATACGCAGTATTTT,CASSSSGIGADTQYF
TRBV2,few,TRBJ2-5,.,TGTGCCAGCAGTACACTAGGACGGGAGACCCAGTACTTC,CASSTLGRETQYF
TRBV7-9,.,TRBJ1-1,.,TGTGCCAGCAGCTTAGGTCTGGGCAGGGGAGGCACTGAAGCTTTCTTT,CASSLGLGRGGTEAFF
TRBV9,.,TRBJ2-1,TRBD2,TGTGCCAGCAGCGTAGATGCGGGAGGGCCTTGGGATGAGCAGTTCTTC,CASSVDAGGPWDEQFF
TRBV4-1,.,TRBJ1-5,.,TGCGCCAGCAGCCCGCATGGGGAGGTGGATGTGGAGCCCCAGCATTTT,CASSPHGEVDVEPQHF
TRBV6-1,.,TRBJ2-7,TRBD1,TGTGCCAGCCGAGGGACAGCCTACGAGCAGTACTTC,CASRGTAYEQYF
TRBV4-1,.,TRBJ2-3,TRBD2,TGCGCCAGCAGCCATAGAGCGGGAGGAACCACAGATACGCAGTATTTT,CASSHRAGGTTDTQYF
TRBV7-8,.,TRBJ2-1,.,TGTGCCAGCAGCTTAGGGACGCGGGTTGGCAATGAGCAGTTCTTC,CASSLGTRVGNEQFF
TRBV18,.,TRBJ1-2,.,TGTGCCAGCTCACCACAGGGATCCGAGTTCTATGGCTACACCTTC,CASSPQGSEFYGYTF
TRBV6-6,.,TRBJ1-5,.,TGTGCCAGCAGTTATCGTAGCAATCAGCCCCAGCATTTT,CASSYRSNQPQHF
TRBV6-1,few,TRBJ2-5,TRBD2,TGTGCCAGCACGGCTAGCGGCCAAGAGACCCAGTACTTC,CASTASGQETQYF
TRBV19,.,TRBJ1-2,TRBD1,TGTGCCAGCCATCAAGACAGGGGATCTTATGGCTACACCTTC,CASHQDRGSYGYTF
TRBV29-1,.,TRBJ2-7,.,TGCAGCGGGGGGGACTACGAGCAGTACTTC,CSGGDYEQYF
TRBV5-6,.,TRBJ1-2,.,TGTGCCAGCAGCTTCGGTAGTGACTATGGCTACACCTTC,CASSFGSDYGYTF
TRBV29-1,.,TRBJ1-1,TRBD1,TGCAGCGTGCGGACAGGGCCCGAAGCTTTCTTT,CSVRTGPEAFF
TRBV29-1,few,TRBJ2-5,.,TGCAGCGTTGGTGGCCCCCCAGAGACCCAGTACTTC,CSVGGPPETQYF
TRBV10-1,.,TRBJ2-1,.,TGCGCCAGCAGTGAGAGACTGGGGGAGCAGTTCTTC,CASSERLGEQFF
TRBV7-2,.,TRBJ2-1,.,TGTGCCAGCAGCTTAGGGGAAGGATTCTACAATGAGCAGTTCTTC,CASSLGEGFYNEQFF
TRBV7-9,few,TRBJ1-5,TRBD1,TGTGCCAGCAGCCCAGGGGGACGGGACAATCAGCCCCAGCATTTT,CASSPGGRDNQPQHF
TRBV29-1,.,TRBJ2-1,.,TGCAGCGTCCGACCGCTCACCTACAATGAGCAGTTCTTC,CSVRPLTYNEQFF
TRBV13,.,TRBJ2-5,.,TGTGCCAGCACCCAAAAGATCCAGCCCCAAGAGACCCAGTACTTC,CASTQKIQPQETQYF
TRBV15,.,TRBJ2-1,TRBD2,TGTGCCACCAGCAGAGATCCGAATATAGCGGGGAGGCCGGTGGAGCAGTTCTTC,CATSRDPNIAGRPVEQFF
TRBV29-1,.,TRBJ2-7,.,TGCAGCGTTGCGTTAGGGCCCTACGAGCAGTACTTC,CSVALGPYEQYF
TRBV11-1,few,TRBJ2-3,.,TGTGCCAGCAGCTCCGACACCTACAGCACAGATACGCAGTATTTT,CASSSDTYSTDTQYF
TRBV29-1,.,TRBJ2-1,TRBD2,TGCAGCGTTGAACGGACACTAGCGGGACCCAGCTCCTACAATGAGCAGTTCTTC,CSVERTLAGPSSYNEQFF
TRBV7-2,.,TRBJ1-2,.,TGTGCCAGCAGCTTAGAGTTGTTCCGTGGCTACACCTTC,CASSLELFRGYTF
TRBV2,few,TRBJ1-2,.,TGTGCCAGCTGGATCCAGGAGAACTATGGCTACACCTTC,CASWIQENYGYTF
TRBV5-1,.,TRBJ2-7,TRBD2,TGCGCCAGCAGCTTGGGGCGGGAGAACTACGAGCAGTACTTC,CASSLGRENYEQYF
TRBV28,.,TRBJ1-5,.,TGTGCCAGCAGTTTTGGGGTTCAGCCCCAGCATTTT,CASSFGVQPQHF
TRBV18,.,TRBJ2-7,.,TGTGCCAGCTCCTCTTCGAGTCGGGTTTACGAGCAGTACTTC,CASSSSSRVYEQYF
TRBV19,.,TRBJ2-6,.,TGTGCCAGTAGTATAGCCAGGACAGACGGGGCCAACGTCCTGACTTTC,CASSIARTDGANVLTF
TRBV6-6,many,TRBJ2-7,TRBD2,TGTGCCAGCAGGTGGGGACTAGCGGGGGGTCCCGAGCAGTACTTC,CASRWGLAGGPEQYF
TRBV29-1,.,TRBJ2-7,.,TGCAGCGTTGGCGAGACAGAGCAGTACTTC,CSVGETEQYF
TRBV20-1,few,TRBJ2-5,.,TGCAGTGCTAGTACAGAGACCCAGTACTTC,CSASTETQYF
TRBV27,.,TRBJ2-3,TRBD2,TGTGCCAGCAGTTTGGTCTTTAGCGGGAGAAGCACAGATACGCAGTATTTT,CASSLVFSGRSTDTQYF
TRBV14,few,TRBJ2-5,.,TGTGCCAGCAGCCAAGTCGAGACCCAGTACTTC,CASSQVETQYF
TRBV4-2,few,TRBJ2-5,.,TGTGCCAGCAGCCAAGAAGGCGGGTCAGCGGGTCCCCAGTACTTC,CASSQEGGSAGPQYF
TRBV5-1,.,TRBJ2-7,TRBD2,TGCGCCAGCAGCTTGGACGGGACTAGCGGGAGCGGTGAGCAGTACTTC,CASSLDGTSGSGEQYF
TRBV6-1,.,TRBJ2-7,TRBD1,TGTGCCAGCAGTGAAACCTGGACAGGTACGGAGCAGTACTTC,CASSETWTGTEQYF
TRBV29-1,once,TRBJ2-3,TRBD2,TGCAGCGTGGTTAGCGGGAAAGGGACAGATACGCAGTATTTT,CSVVSGKGTDTQYF